This entry lists 11 T cell receptor beta chains sequenced from one sample in a study of cytomegalovirus exposure and HLA in healthy donors. TCRdb keeps only in-frame clones here, not all; method: immunoSEQ multiplex PCR. The sample includes 110,000 or so clones, 75% to 90% of them seen just once. The sequenced sample was PBMCs. These receptors all come from a man younger than 30 in good health and CMV-seropositive.

V is TRBV2 and J is TRBJ2-7; 9 bases line up with TRBD1. CDR1 is SNHLY, CDR2 FYNNEI, per germline. V lost 9 bases, J lost 5 bases, and 8 bases stayed unmatched. This CDR3 region has 13 residues. The CDR3 loop is CASLHRDRDEQYF. CDR3 bases: TGTGCCAGTTTACACCGGGACAGGGACGAGCAGTACTTC.

CDR3 nucleotide sequence: TGTGCCAGCAGCTATCCGGGACAGGGGGGATATACGCAGTATTTT. Translated: CASSYPGQGGYTQYF. The chain links TRBV7-2 to TRBJ2-3; 11 bases match TRBD1. Germline V lookup: CDR1 SGHTA, CDR2 FQGNSA. The J segment lost 7 bases and the V segment lost 4 bases, leaving 7 bases of the junction unmatched. The CDR3 extends over 15 amino acids. The full variable domain, in which reference TRBV7-2 and TRBJ2-3 provide the parts outside the CDR3, is GAGVSQSPSNKVTEKGKDVELRCDPISGHTALYWYRQSLGQGLEFLIYFQGNSAPDKSGLPSDRFSAERTGGSVSTLTIQRTQQEDSAVYLCASSYPGQGGYTQYFGPGTRLTVL.

V is TRBV6-5 and J is TRBJ1-6; D perhaps matches TRBD1 (5 bases). This CDR3 is built from 15 residues. The germline V and J ends were trimmed by 6 bases and 3 bases, with 12 bases remaining between them. Germline V CDR1 and CDR2: MNHEY, SVGAGI. The CDR3 DNA reads as TGTGCCAGCAGACCAGACAGAAACTATAATTCACCCCTCCACTTT. Protein sequence: CASRPDRNYNSPLHF.

The chain uses TRBV28 and TRBJ2-6; TRBD1 aligns across 8 bases. There are 19 residues in the CDR3. Trimming removed 5 bases from V and 1 base from J; junction bases left unmatched: 13. The germline V gene has CDR1 MDHEN and CDR2 SYDVKM. The CDR3: CASSDLGDRFFSGANVLTF. In DNA, the CDR3 is TGTGCCAGCAGTGACCTGGGGGACAGGTTCTTTTCTGGGGCCAACGTCCTGACTTTC. Variable domain in full (rest from reference TRBV28 and TRBJ2-6): DVKVTQSSRYLVKRTGEKVFLECVQDMDHENMFWYRQDPGLGLRLIYFSYDVKMKEKGDIPEGYSVSREKKERFSLILESASTNQTSMYLCASSDLGDRFFSGANVLTFGAGSRLTVL.

This rearrangement joins TRBV18 to TRBJ1-5; TRBD1 might be the D (6 bases). CDR3 length: 13 amino acids. Germline V gene data show CDR1 as KGHSH and CDR2 as LQKENI. With 6 bases removed from V and 4 bases from J, the gap between germline ends came to 10 bases. The CDR3 DNA is TGTGCCAGCTCCCGGGACAAAAATCAGCCCCAGCATTTT. Its protein product is CASSRDKNQPQHF.

This chain connects TRBV5-1 to TRBJ1-1; maybe TRBD1 (6 bases). Germline V gene sequence: CDR1 SGHRS, CDR2 YFSETQ. V was shortened by 4 bases and J by 1 base, with 20 bases between the two germline ends. The CDR3 is 17 residues long. CDR3 bases: TGCGCCAGCAGCCTACAACTACAGGGAAACCCGAACACTGAAGCTTTCTTT. Translated: CASSLQLQGNPNTEAFF.

This chain links TRBV6-1 with TRBJ1-1; TRBD1 matches at 10 bases. V was pared by 7 bases and J by 11 bases, with 10 bases of the junction left unmatched. In germline, CDR1 is MNHNS, CDR2 SASEGT. The CDR3 is made up of 13 amino acids. The chain's CDR3 is CASTVGTGAGAFF. CDR3 sequence (DNA): TGTGCCAGCACGGTTGGGACAGGGGCGGGTGCTTTCTTT.

This chain connects TRBV9 to TRBJ2-1, with TRBD1 matching over 7 bases. This CDR3 is built from 15 residues. With 4 bases clipped from V and 4 bases from J, the junction kept 8 bases outside the gene matches. The germline CDR1 and CDR2 sequences are SGDLS and YYNGEE. The CDR3 protein is CASSTLGQTYNEQFF. For the CDR3, the DNA is TGTGCCAGCAGCACCCTGGGACAGACTTACAATGAGCAGTTCTTC.

The chain has TRBV30 and TRBJ1-1; possible D gene TRBD1, 5 bases. V was cut by 3 bases and J by 6 bases, with 14 bases left in between. This CDR3 is 13 amino acids long. The germline CDR1 and CDR2 sequences are GTSNPN and SVGIG (reference sequence). The chain's CDR3 is CAWSGGMGAEAFF. The CDR3 DNA follows: TGTGCCTGGAGCGGAGGGATGGGGGCTGAAGCTTTCTTT.

The V call is TRBV9, the J call TRBJ1-1; maybe TRBD1 (5 bases). Germline V gives CDR1 SGDLS, CDR2 YYNGEE. Trimming pared 4 bases from V and 5 bases from J, leaving 12 bases between. The CDR3 length is 13 residues. CDR3 nucleotides: TGTGCCAGCAGCTCAGGGTTCAGAACTGAAGCTTTCTTT. Translated: CASSSGFRTEAFF.

In regard to this clone: This could be a read error, since a much larger clone is one nucleotide away. The gene calls are TRBV6-1 and TRBJ2-2; 10 nucleotides line up with TRBD1. CDR1 is MNHNS, CDR2 SASEGT, per germline. The CDR3 consists of 15 residues. Losses at the gene ends were 1 base for V and 4 bases for J; bases not matched to a gene: 0. This CDR3 is CASSEGTGGTGELFF. The DNA of the CDR3 is TGTGCCAGCAGTGAAGGGACAGGGGGCACCGGGGAGCTGTTTTTT.